The rows below give T cell receptor beta chains drawn from one sample of a study of cytomegalovirus exposure and HLA in healthy donors. Sequencing was performed with immunoSEQ multiplex PCR; in TCRdb, only in-frame clones are kept and a portion is missing. The data contain about 140,000 clones, more than 75% of them singletons. The specimen sequenced was PBMCs. These receptor sequences come from a man aged 25 to 45 in good health and CMV-seronegative. Both conserved end residues are part of each CDR3. The order of the fields is V gene, D gene, CDR3 protein. The D gene is left open where the match is weak.

v_call: TRBV2
d_call: TRBD1
cdr3_aa: CASSLTGTGITYEQYF

v_call: TRBV6-5
d_call: -
cdr3_aa: CASNDRIRVGEQYF

v_call: TRBV9
d_call: -
cdr3_aa: CASRKGGGTGNTIYF

v_call: TRBV19
d_call: -
cdr3_aa: CASTPGRGYTEAFF

v_call: TRBV4-3
d_call: -
cdr3_aa: CASSQDLFGERELPDSYNEQFF

v_call: TRBV28
d_call: -
cdr3_aa: CASRTRSDPNYGYTF

v_call: TRBV18
d_call: -
cdr3_aa: CANSLTWTDTEAFF

v_call: TRBV18
d_call: -
cdr3_aa: CASSPDAGIYGYTF

v_call: TRBV7-9
d_call: -
cdr3_aa: CASSLNQGYSGNTIYF

v_call: TRBV11-3
d_call: -
cdr3_aa: CASSLTVNGELFF

v_call: TRBV7-6
d_call: -
cdr3_aa: CASSPTGIQETQYF

v_call: TRBV27
d_call: TRBD2
cdr3_aa: CASTLAGGYNEQFF

v_call: TRBV6-5
d_call: -
cdr3_aa: CASSYSADGANVLTF

v_call: TRBV29-1
d_call: -
cdr3_aa: CSVEYTNTGELFF

v_call: TRBV4-3
d_call: -
cdr3_aa: CASSLSGSAGEQYF

v_call: TRBV19
d_call: -
cdr3_aa: CASILRGANTEAFF

v_call: TRBV27
d_call: TRBD2
cdr3_aa: CASSQLAGTGAQYF

v_call: TRBV14
d_call: TRBD1
cdr3_aa: CASSPYQSGTGYNEQYF

v_call: TRBV28
d_call: TRBD1
cdr3_aa: CASRVQGGGYTF

v_call: TRBV27
d_call: TRBD1
cdr3_aa: CASSPDRGPEAFF

v_call: TRBV5-1
d_call: -
cdr3_aa: CANILEASYNEQFF

v_call: TRBV6-5
d_call: TRBD1
cdr3_aa: CASSYGQGAHNEQFF

v_call: TRBV9
d_call: TRBD1
cdr3_aa: CASSSRGTGSSYEQYF

v_call: TRBV5-1
d_call: -
cdr3_aa: CASSLGGTTNEKLFF

v_call: TRBV7-2
d_call: -
cdr3_aa: CASSLRTANPNYGYTF

v_call: TRBV5-8
d_call: -
cdr3_aa: CASSWSAPNTEAFF

v_call: TRBV5-4
d_call: -
cdr3_aa: CASTNRQANYGYTF

v_call: TRBV6-5
d_call: TRBD1
cdr3_aa: CASKTGGPYTGELFF

v_call: TRBV18
d_call: -
cdr3_aa: CASSPFLSSDRPSYGYTF

v_call: TRBV7-2
d_call: TRBD1
cdr3_aa: CASSLTGMNTEAFF

v_call: TRBV5-1
d_call: -
cdr3_aa: CASSQQETQYF

v_call: TRBV7-9
d_call: -
cdr3_aa: CASSPPPGAGKQETQYF

v_call: TRBV7-9
d_call: -
cdr3_aa: CASSIDNNYGYTF

v_call: TRBV5-1
d_call: -
cdr3_aa: CASSLGGLTDRTNNEQFF

v_call: TRBV7-8
d_call: -
cdr3_aa: CASSSHAGGEAFF

v_call: TRBV27
d_call: -
cdr3_aa: CASSRLVGGELFF

v_call: TRBV5-1
d_call: -
cdr3_aa: CASSPDGVRKHF

v_call: TRBV6-1
d_call: -
cdr3_aa: CASSGTGNQPQHF

v_call: TRBV30
d_call: -
cdr3_aa: CAWSRRVRETQYF

v_call: TRBV5-4
d_call: -
cdr3_aa: CASSLDHGILDTGELFF

v_call: TRBV9
d_call: TRBD2
cdr3_aa: CAARDGTSGGSSYNEQFF

v_call: TRBV25-1
d_call: -
cdr3_aa: CASSGFSGEGTDTQYF

v_call: TRBV4-2
d_call: TRBD2
cdr3_aa: CASSRLPHGLAGVNTGELFF

v_call: TRBV5-3
d_call: -
cdr3_aa: CARSLVGLTEAFF

v_call: TRBV19
d_call: -
cdr3_aa: CASSIDPQGSYEQYF